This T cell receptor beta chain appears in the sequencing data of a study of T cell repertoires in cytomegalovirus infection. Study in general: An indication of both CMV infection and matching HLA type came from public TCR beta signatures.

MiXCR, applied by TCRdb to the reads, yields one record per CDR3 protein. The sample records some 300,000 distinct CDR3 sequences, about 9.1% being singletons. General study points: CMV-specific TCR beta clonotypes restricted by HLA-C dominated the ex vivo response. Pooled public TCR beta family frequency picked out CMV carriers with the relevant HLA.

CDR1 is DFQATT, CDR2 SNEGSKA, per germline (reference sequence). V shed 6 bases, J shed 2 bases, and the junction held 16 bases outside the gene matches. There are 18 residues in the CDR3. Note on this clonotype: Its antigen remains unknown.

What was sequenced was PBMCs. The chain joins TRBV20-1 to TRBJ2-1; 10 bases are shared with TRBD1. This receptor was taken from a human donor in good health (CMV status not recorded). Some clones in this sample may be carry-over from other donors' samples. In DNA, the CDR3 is TGCAGTGCCTCGTCCGGGGACAGGGGTTTGGGGACCTACAATGAGCAGTTCTTC. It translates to CSASSGDRGLGTYNEQFF.